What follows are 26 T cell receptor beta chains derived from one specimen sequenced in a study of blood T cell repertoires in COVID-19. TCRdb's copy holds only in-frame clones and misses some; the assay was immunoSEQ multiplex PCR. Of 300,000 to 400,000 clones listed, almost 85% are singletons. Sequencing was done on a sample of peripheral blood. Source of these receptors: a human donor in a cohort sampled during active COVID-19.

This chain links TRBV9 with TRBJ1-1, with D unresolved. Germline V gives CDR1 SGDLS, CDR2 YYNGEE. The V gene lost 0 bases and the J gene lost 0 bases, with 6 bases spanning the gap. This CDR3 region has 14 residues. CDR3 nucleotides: TGTGCCAGCAGCGTAGAATCAATGAACACTGAAGCTTTCTTT. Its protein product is CASSVESMNTEAFF.

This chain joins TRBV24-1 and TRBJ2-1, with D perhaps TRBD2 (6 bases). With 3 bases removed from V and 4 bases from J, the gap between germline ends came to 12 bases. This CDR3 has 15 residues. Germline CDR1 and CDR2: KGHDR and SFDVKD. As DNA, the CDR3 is TGTGCCACCAGTGATACGGCGGGGCCTTACAATGAGCAGTTCTTC. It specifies CATSDTAGPYNEQFF.

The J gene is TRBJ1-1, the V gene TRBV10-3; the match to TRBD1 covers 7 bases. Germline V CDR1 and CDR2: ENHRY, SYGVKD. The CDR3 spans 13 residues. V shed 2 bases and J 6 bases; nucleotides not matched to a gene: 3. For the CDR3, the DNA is TGTGCCATCAGTGAGGGAGGGACAGCTGAAGCTTTCTTT. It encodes CAISEGGTAEAFF.

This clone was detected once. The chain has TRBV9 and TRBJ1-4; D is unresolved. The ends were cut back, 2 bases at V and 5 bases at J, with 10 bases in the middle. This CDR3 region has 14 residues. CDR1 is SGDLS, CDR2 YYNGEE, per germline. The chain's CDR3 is CASSVGQTNEKLFF. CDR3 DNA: TGTGCCAGCAGCGTTGGGCAGACGAATGAAAAACTGTTTTTT.

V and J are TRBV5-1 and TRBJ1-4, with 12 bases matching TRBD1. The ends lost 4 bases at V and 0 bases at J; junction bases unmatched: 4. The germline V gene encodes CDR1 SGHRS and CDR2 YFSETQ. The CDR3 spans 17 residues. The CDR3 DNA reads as TGCGCCAGCAGCGTCGGGACAGGGGGCGCAACTAATGAAAAACTGTTTTTT. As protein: CASSVGTGGATNEKLFF.

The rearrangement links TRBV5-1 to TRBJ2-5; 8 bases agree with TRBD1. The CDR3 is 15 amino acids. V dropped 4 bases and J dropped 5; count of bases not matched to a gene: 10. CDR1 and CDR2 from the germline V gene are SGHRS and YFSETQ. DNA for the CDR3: TGCGCCAGCAGCCCCGGGACAGGAGGTAGTGAGACCCAGTACTTC. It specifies CASSPGTGGSETQYF.

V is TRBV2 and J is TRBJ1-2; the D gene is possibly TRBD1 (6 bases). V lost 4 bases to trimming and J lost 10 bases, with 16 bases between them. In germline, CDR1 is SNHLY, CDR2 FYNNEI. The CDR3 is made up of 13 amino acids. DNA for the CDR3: TGTGCCAGCAGTGGGGGGCAGGGCTGGGACTACACCTTC. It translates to CASSGGQGWDYTF.

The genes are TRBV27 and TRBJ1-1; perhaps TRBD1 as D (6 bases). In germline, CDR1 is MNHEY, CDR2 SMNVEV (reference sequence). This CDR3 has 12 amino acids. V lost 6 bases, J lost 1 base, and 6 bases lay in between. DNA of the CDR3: TGTGCCAGCAGGACAGGGAACACTGAAGCTTTCTTT. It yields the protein CASRTGNTEAFF.

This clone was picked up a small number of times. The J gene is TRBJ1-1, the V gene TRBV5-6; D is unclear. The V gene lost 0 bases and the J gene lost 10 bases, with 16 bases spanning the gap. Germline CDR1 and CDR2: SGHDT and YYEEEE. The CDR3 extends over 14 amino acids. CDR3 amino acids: CASSLVAVQRGAFF. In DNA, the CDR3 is TGTGCCAGCAGCTTGGTAGCAGTGCAGCGTGGAGCTTTCTTT. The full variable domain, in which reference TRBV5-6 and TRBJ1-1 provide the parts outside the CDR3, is DAGVTQSPTHLIKTRGQQVTLRCSPKSGHDTVSWYQQALGQGPQFIFQYYEEEERQRGNFPDRFSGHQFPNYSSELNVNALLLGDSALYLCASSLVAVQRGAFFGQGTRLTVV.

CDR3 amino acids: CASSLMGTSEQFF. The CDR3 DNA follows: TGTGCCAGCAGCTTAATGGGGACTAGTGAGCAGTTCTTC. This chain connects TRBV13 to TRBJ2-1, with 8 bases aligning to TRBD2. The CDR3 is 13 residues long. CDR1 PRHDT and CDR2 FYEKMQ come from the germline V gene (reference sequence). Unmatched junction bases numbered 3, after V lost 2 bases and J lost 9 bases.

Here the CDR3 reads CASSPRQGPQETQYF. The DNA for the CDR3 is TGTGCCAGCTCACCCCGGCAGGGGCCCCAAGAGACCCAGTACTTC. The chain has TRBV18 and TRBJ2-5; perhaps TRBD1 as D (6 bases). Per the germline V gene, CDR1 is KGHSH and CDR2 is LQKENI. CDR3 length equals 15 residues. Trimming shortened V by 3 bases and J by 1 base, and 12 bases separated the two germline ends.

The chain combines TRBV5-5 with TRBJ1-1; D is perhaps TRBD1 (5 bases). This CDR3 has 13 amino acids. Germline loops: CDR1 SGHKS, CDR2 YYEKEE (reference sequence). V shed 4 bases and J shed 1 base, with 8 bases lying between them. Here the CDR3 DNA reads TGTGCCAGCAGCCAAAGGGGGAACACTGAAGCTTTCTTT. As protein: CASSQRGNTEAFF.

The CDR3, as DNA: TGTGCCAGCAGCTACACAAGAGGCCTTGAAAAACTGTTTTTT. It codes for CASSYTRGLEKLFF. The chain couples TRBV11-2 to TRBJ1-4; D gene unclear. The CDR3 is 14 residues long. The V gene lost 4 bases and the J gene lost 7 bases, with 13 bases spanning the gap. Looked up from germline, CDR1 is SGHAT and CDR2 is FQNNGV. The complete variable domain, with remaining parts taken from reference TRBV11-2 and TRBJ1-4, reads EAGVAQSPRYKIIEKRQSVAFWCNPISGHATLYWYQQILGQGPKLLIQFQNNGVVDDSQLPKDRFSAERLKGVDSTLKIQPAKLEDSAVYLCASSYTRGLEKLFFGSGTQLSVL.

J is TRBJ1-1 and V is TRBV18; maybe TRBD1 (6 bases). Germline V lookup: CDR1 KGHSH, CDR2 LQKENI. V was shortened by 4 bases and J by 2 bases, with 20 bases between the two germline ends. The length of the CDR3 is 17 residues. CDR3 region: CASSQSSPGTPNTEAFF. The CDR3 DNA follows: TGTGCCAGCTCACAAAGTTCCCCCGGGACACCTAACACTGAAGCTTTCTTT.

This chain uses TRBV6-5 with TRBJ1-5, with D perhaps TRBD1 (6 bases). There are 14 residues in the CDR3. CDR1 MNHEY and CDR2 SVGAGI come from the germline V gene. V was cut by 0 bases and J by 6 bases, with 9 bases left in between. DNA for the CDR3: TGTGCCAGCAGTTACTCCAGGGGTTCTCAGCCCCAGCATTTT. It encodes CASSYSRGSQPQHF.

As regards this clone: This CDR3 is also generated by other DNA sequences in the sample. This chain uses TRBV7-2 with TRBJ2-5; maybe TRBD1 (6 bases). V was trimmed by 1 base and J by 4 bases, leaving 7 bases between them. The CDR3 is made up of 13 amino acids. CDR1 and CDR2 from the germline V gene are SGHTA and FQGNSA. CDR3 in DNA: TGTGCCAGCAGCTTAGTAGGGGGAGAGACCCAGTACTTC. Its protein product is CASSLVGGETQYF.

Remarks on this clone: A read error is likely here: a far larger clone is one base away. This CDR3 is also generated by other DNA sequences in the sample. This CDR3 reads CASSRDRGTDTQYF. In DNA, the CDR3 is TGTGCCAGCAGCCGGGACAGGGGCACAGATACGCAGTATTTT. The chain uses TRBV6-5 and TRBJ2-3, with 9 bases lining up with TRBD1. CDR1 is MNHEY and CDR2 is SVGAGI in the germline V gene. Trimming removed 6 bases from V and 1 base from J; junction bases left unmatched: 2. CDR3 length: 14 residues.

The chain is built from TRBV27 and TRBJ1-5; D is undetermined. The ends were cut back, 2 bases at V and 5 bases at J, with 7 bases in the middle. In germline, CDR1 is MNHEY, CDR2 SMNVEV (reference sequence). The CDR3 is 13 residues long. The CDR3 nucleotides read TGTGCCAGCAGTTTAGGGAGTTATCAGCCCCAGCATTTT. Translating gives CASSLGSYQPQHF.

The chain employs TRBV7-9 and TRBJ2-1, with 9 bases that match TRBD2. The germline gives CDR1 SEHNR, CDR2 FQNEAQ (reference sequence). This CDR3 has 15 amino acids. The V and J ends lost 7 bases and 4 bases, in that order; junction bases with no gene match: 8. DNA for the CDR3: TGTGCCAGCACCCCGTCGGCGGGGGGGTACAATGAGCAGTTCTTC. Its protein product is CASTPSAGGYNEQFF.

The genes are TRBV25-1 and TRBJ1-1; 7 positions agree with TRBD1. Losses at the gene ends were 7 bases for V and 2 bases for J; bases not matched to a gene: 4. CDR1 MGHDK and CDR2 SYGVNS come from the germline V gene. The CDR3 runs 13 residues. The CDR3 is CASIGQVNTEAFF. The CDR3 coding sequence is TGTGCCAGCATCGGACAGGTTAACACTGAAGCTTTCTTT. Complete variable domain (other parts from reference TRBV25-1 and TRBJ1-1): EADIYQTPRYLVIGTGKKITLECSQTMGHDKMYWYQQDPGMELHLIHYSYGVNSTEKGDLSSESTVSRIRTEHFPLTLESARPSHTSQYLCASIGQVNTEAFFGQGTRLTVV.

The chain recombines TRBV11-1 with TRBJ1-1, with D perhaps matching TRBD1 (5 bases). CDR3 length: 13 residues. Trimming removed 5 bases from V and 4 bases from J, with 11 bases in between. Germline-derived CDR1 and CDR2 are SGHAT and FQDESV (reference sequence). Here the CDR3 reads CASSPRGGTEAFF. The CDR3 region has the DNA TGTGCCAGCAGCCCCCGCGGGGGCACTGAAGCTTTCTTT.

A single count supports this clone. The CDR3 DNA reads TGTGCCACCAGTGGGACAGGGGAACAGACCCAGTACTTC. Its protein product is CATSGTGEQTQYF. The rearrangement uses TRBV15 and TRBJ2-5, with 10 nucleotides matching TRBD1. Germline V gives CDR1 LNHNV, CDR2 YYDKDF (reference sequence). The V gene end was trimmed by 6 bases and the J gene end by 6 bases; junction bases not matched to a gene: 4. CDR3 size: 13 residues.

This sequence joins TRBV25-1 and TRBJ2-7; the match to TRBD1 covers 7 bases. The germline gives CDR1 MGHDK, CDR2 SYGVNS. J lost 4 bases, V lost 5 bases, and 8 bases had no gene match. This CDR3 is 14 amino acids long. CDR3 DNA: TGTGCCAGCAGTCAACCGGGACAGAAATACGAGCAGTACTTC. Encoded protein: CASSQPGQKYEQYF.

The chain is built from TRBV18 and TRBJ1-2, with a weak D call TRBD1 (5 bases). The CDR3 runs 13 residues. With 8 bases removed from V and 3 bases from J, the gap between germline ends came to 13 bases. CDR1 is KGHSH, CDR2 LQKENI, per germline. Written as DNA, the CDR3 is TGTGCCAGCGCGCGGGGCGACGACTATGGCTACACCTTC. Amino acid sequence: CASARGDDYGYTF.

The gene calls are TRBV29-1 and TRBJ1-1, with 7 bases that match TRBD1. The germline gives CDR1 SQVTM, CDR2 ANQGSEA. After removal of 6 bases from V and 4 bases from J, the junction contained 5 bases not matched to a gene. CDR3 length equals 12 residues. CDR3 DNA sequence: TGCAGCGTAAACAGGGGAATCACTGAAGCTTTCTTT. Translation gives CSVNRGITEAFF.

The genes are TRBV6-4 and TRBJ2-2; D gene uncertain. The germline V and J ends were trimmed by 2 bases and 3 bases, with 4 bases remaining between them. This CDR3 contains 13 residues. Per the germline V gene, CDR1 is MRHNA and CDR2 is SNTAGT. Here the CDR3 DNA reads TGTGCCAGCAGTGACGAGTACACCGGGGAGCTGTTTTTT. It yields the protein CASSDEYTGELFF.